This entry is about one TCR beta chain. Germline CDR1 is SEHNR and CDR2 is FQNEAQ (reference sequence). With 5 bases clipped from V and 5 bases from J, the junction kept 11 bases outside the gene matches. This CDR3 comprises 17 residues. This record comes from a study of T-cell reconstitution after alpha-beta-depleted transplantation in children. Using unique molecular identifiers, the investigators prepared the TCRbeta library. TCRdb analysed the PCR reads with MiXCR anew, one entry per CDR3 protein. The sample has around 480,000 distinct CDR3 sequences; around a third are singletons. The chain is built from TRBV7-9 and TRBJ2-7; 14 bases are shared with TRBD2. Sequencing used PBMCs from the stem cell graft donor, obtained from the stem cell graft. This TCR was sampled from a human donor who donated a stem cell graft to a child with aplastic anemia. This chain's CDR3 is CASSTLRTSGRINEQYF. CDR3 DNA sequence: TGTGCCAGCAGCACTCTACGGACTAGCGGGAGGATTAACGAGCAGTACTTC.